This T cell receptor beta chain was sequenced for a study of T-cell reconstitution after alpha-beta-depleted transplantation in children. TCRbeta library construction was performed incorporating unique molecular identifiers. TCRdb reprocessed the PCR reads with MiXCR, giving one entry per CDR3 protein. The repertoire consists of 400,000 to 500,000 distinct CDR3 sequences, with 11% occurring once and the leading ten covering 4.5% to 7%. Losses at the gene ends were 8 bases for V and 1 base for J; bases not matched to a gene: 7. The CDR3 totals 15 residues. Looked up from germline, CDR1 is SGHVS and CDR2 is FQNEAQ. This clonotype was counted ten times or more.

The chain uses TRBV7-8 and TRBJ2-3; 9 nucleotides align to TRBD1. The sequence was obtained from a human donor who donated a stem cell graft to a child with acute myeloid leukemia. The sample consisted of PBMCs from the stem cell graft donor, taken from the stem cell graft. The CDR3 DNA reads as TGTGCCAGCGGACAGGGGAGTCCAGGCACAGATACGCAGTATTTT. Protein: CASGQGSPGTDTQYF.